The clone carrying this T cell receptor (beta chain) showed up just once. Profiling relied on immunoSEQ multiplex PCR, and the TCRdb table lists in-frame clones only, not all of them. Among more than 70,000 clones listed, about 92% were seen once. This entry is derived from a study of technical replicates of blood from a handful of donors. Germline-derived CDR1 and CDR2 are SGDLS and YYNGEE. The CDR3 loop spans 14 amino acids. V lost 4 bases and J lost 7, with 17 bases in between. Sequenced input: T cells isolated from PBMCs. The chain uses TRBV9 and TRBJ1-1, with D tentatively TRBD1 (6 bases). This TCR came from a human donor in good health. Written as DNA, the CDR3 is TGTGCCAGCAGCCGTTGGGAACTCAGGGGTGAAGCTTTCTTT. As protein: CASSRWELRGEAFF.